One and the same sample provided the 27 T cell receptor beta chains below, sequenced in a study of T cell responses to AZD1222 COVID-19 vaccine. The method was immunoSEQ multiplex PCR; TCRdb's version includes in-frame clones alone and lacks a portion of them. Seen here are about 160,000 clones, roughly nine tenths observed once, and the top ten hold roughly 4.4%. The material was peripheral blood, obtained on day 0 of MenACWY control vaccination. These receptors were collected from an adult in good health.

The gene calls are TRBV18 and TRBJ2-7; perhaps TRBD2 as D (6 bases). Germline-derived CDR1 and CDR2 are KGHSH and LQKENI. The CDR3 covers 14 residues. The V and J ends lost 3 bases and 3 bases respectively, with 12 bases between them. For the CDR3, the DNA is TGTGCCAGCTCACCTTCGGGCGGGGTCTACGAGCAGTACTTC. Protein sequence: CASSPSGGVYEQYF.

The rearrangement uses TRBV28 and TRBJ2-5, with 8 bases lining up with TRBD1. V shed 2 bases, J shed 0 bases, and the junction held 8 bases outside the gene matches. Germline-derived CDR1 and CDR2 are MDHEN and SYDVKM. There are 17 residues in the CDR3. CDR3 nucleotides: TGTGCCAGCAGTTTAGGGGCACAGGGGGAGTACCAAGAGACCCAGTACTTC. Translating gives CASSLGAQGEYQETQYF.

This clone ranks as medium-sized. The chain has TRBV6-1 and TRBJ1-1, with D unresolved. The CDR3 spans 12 residues. Germline CDR1 MNHNS, CDR2 SASEGT. Trimming took 2 bases from V and 3 from J, leaving 4 bases between them. This CDR3 is CASSEQYTEAFF. CDR3 in DNA: TGTGCCAGCAGTGAACAGTACACTGAAGCTTTCTTT.

This sequence joins TRBV28 and TRBJ1-6, with a tentative D call TRBD1 (5 bases). Trimming removed 6 bases at V and 0 bases at J, with 12 bases between. Germline CDR1 and CDR2: MDHEN and SYDVKM. The CDR3 totals 16 residues. DNA of the CDR3: TGTGCCAGCAGCCAGGACACTTTCTCCTATAATTCACCCCTCCACTTT. Protein: CASSQDTFSYNSPLHF.

The chain combines TRBV29-1 with TRBJ2-7; 8 bases are a match to TRBD1. The CDR3 is 11 residues long. Trimming at V came to 8 bases and at J to 6 bases, leaving 6 bases not matched to a gene. Germline CDR1 is SQVTM and CDR2 is ANQGSEA. DNA of the CDR3: TGCAGCACCTCGGACAGGGTCGAGCAGTACTTC. Translation gives CSTSDRVEQYF.

The genes are TRBV24-1 and TRBJ2-7, with D maybe TRBD1 (6 bases). V lost 6 bases to trimming and J lost 0 bases, with 8 bases between them. The CDR3 is 13 amino acids. CDR1 is KGHDR, CDR2 SFDVKD, per germline. The CDR3 DNA sequence: TGTGCCACCAGTACAGGGAACTCCTACGAGCAGTACTTC. Residues: CATSTGNSYEQYF.

The chain recombines TRBV27 with TRBJ2-7; 9 positions match TRBD1. V trimming: 11 bases; J trimming: 5 bases; junction bases outside the gene matches: 7. In germline, CDR1 is MNHEY, CDR2 SMNVEV (reference sequence). This CDR3 has 12 residues. In nucleotides, the CDR3 is TGTGCCGCGGGGACAGGGTCTAACGAGCAGTACTTC. Translated: CAAGTGSNEQYF.

The chain links TRBV5-1 to TRBJ1-4, with TRBD1 matching over 7 bases. From germline, CDR1 is SGHRS and CDR2 YFSETQ. The CDR3 is 16 amino acids. J lost 0 bases, V lost 4 bases, and 6 bases had no gene match. In DNA form, the CDR3 reads TGCGCCAGCAGCGGGCGCGGACAGGCAACTAATGAAAAACTGTTTTTT. Translation: CASSGRGQATNEKLFF. The whole variable domain, remainder taken from reference TRBV5-1 and TRBJ1-4, is KAGVTQTPRYLIKTRGQQVTLSCSPISGHRSVSWYQQTPGQGLQFLFEYFSETQRNKGNFPGRFSGRQFSNSRSEMNVSTLELGDSALYLCASSGRGQATNEKLFFGSGTQLSVL.

The rearrangement joins TRBV2 to TRBJ1-3; D is unclear. CDR1 SNHLY and CDR2 FYNNEI come from the germline V gene. CDR3 size: 16 residues. With 3 bases removed from V and 0 bases from J, the gap between germline ends came to 12 bases. The CDR3 reads CASSDRGPNSGNTIYF. The CDR3 nucleotides read TGTGCCAGCAGTGACCGTGGACCGAACTCTGGAAACACCATATATTTT.

This clone was counted a single time. This sequence joins TRBV30 and TRBJ2-5; 8 bases line up with TRBD1. V was pared by 2 bases and J by 3 bases, with 8 bases of the junction left unmatched. CDR3 size: 15 residues. The V gene's germline CDR1 is GTSNPN and CDR2 SVGIG (reference sequence). The CDR3 nucleotides read TGTGCCTGGAGTACCTACAGGGGGACGGAAGAGACCCAGTACTTC. Its protein product is CAWSTYRGTEETQYF.

The rearrangement joins TRBV28 to TRBJ2-3; 11 bases line up with TRBD2. CDR1 MDHEN and CDR2 SYDVKM come from the germline V gene. J was trimmed by 4 bases and V by 3 bases; bases with no gene match: 9. This CDR3 is 17 amino acids long. The CDR3 loop is CASSLPSPGLAADTQYF. Here the CDR3 DNA reads TGTGCCAGCAGTTTGCCCTCCCCGGGACTAGCGGCAGATACGCAGTATTTT. Variable domain in full (rest from reference TRBV28 and TRBJ2-3): DVKVTQSSRYLVKRTGEKVFLECVQDMDHENMFWYRQDPGLGLRLIYFSYDVKMKEKGDIPEGYSVSREKKERFSLILESASTNQTSMYLCASSLPSPGLAADTQYFGPGTRLTVL.

The sample holds one count of this clone. The chain recombines TRBV15 with TRBJ1-4; D may be TRBD1 (6 bases). The CDR3 totals 15 residues. From germline, CDR1 is LNHNV and CDR2 YYDKDF (reference sequence). The V gene lost 6 bases and the J gene lost 7 bases, with 18 bases spanning the gap. Here the CDR3 DNA reads TGTGCCACCAGGGGGGGCAGGGGCGTAGGTGAAAAACTGTTTTTT. Its translation: CATRGGRGVGEKLFF.

This rearrangement joins TRBV11-2 to TRBJ1-4; 7 bases align to TRBD1. CDR3 size: 15 residues. Losses at the gene ends were 6 bases for V and 2 bases for J; bases not matched to a gene: 6. The germline V gene encodes CDR1 SGHAT and CDR2 FQNNGV. DNA of the CDR3: TGTGCCAGCAGTCCCAAGGGGGCTACTAATGAAAAACTGTTTTTT. As protein: CASSPKGATNEKLFF.

The chain recombines TRBV7-9 with TRBJ2-2; 7 bases fit TRBD2. The ends lost 5 bases at V and 6 bases at J; junction bases unmatched: 12. Germline V CDR1 and CDR2: SEHNR, FQNEAQ (reference sequence). The CDR3 loop spans 16 amino acids. This CDR3 is CASSAPRGSRAGELFF. CDR3 in DNA: TGTGCCAGCAGCGCTCCGCGGGGGAGCAGGGCCGGGGAGCTGTTTTTT.

The rearrangement uses TRBV30 and TRBJ1-6, with D maybe TRBD1 (6 bases). This CDR3 is built from 14 residues. The germline V gene has CDR1 GTSNPN and CDR2 SVGIG (reference sequence). Trimming left V 3 bases short and J 6 bases short, with 12 bases between. CDR3 loop: CAWREGQSNSPLHF. The DNA for the CDR3 is TGTGCCTGGAGAGAAGGACAGAGTAATTCACCCCTCCACTTT. The full variable domain, in which reference TRBV30 and TRBJ1-6 provide the parts outside the CDR3, is SQTIHQWPATLVQPVGSPLSLECTVEGTSNPNLYWYRQAAGRGLQLLFYSVGIGQISSEVPQNLSASRPQDRQFILSSKKLLLSDSGFYLCAWREGQSNSPLHFGNGTRLTVT.

This clone was detected only a few times. The chain joins TRBV2 to TRBJ2-3; 9 nucleotides line up with TRBD2. This CDR3 is built from 15 residues. Per the germline V gene, CDR1 is SNHLY and CDR2 is FYNNEI. Unmatched junction bases numbered 5, after V lost 4 bases and J lost 3 bases. CDR3 bases: TGTGCCAGCAGTGGGCGGGAGGGCCGTACAGATACGCAGTATTTT. Residues: CASSGREGRTDTQYF.

The CDR3 here is CASSQEYTDTQYF. CDR3 nucleotide sequence: TGCGCCAGCAGCCAAGAATATACAGATACGCAGTATTTT. The chain joins TRBV4-3 to TRBJ2-3; D ambiguous. Germline CDR1 LGHNA, CDR2 YSLEER. The germline V and J ends were trimmed by 0 bases and 3 bases, with 4 bases remaining between them. The CDR3 is made up of 13 amino acids.

The rearrangement joins TRBV30 to TRBJ1-3, with D possibly TRBD1 on 5 matching bases. Germline V gives CDR1 GTSNPN, CDR2 SVGIG (reference sequence). V shed 1 base and J shed 3 bases, with 16 bases lying between them. The CDR3 has 16 residues. The CDR3 here is CAWSDGGLGHGNTIYF. The CDR3 nucleotides read TGTGCCTGGAGTGACGGGGGACTCGGACATGGAAACACCATATATTTT. The full variable domain, completed using reference TRBV30 and TRBJ1-3, is SQTIHQWPATLVQPVGSPLSLECTVEGTSNPNLYWYRQAAGRGLQLLFYSVGIGQISSEVPQNLSASRPQDRQFILSSKKLLLSDSGFYLCAWSDGGLGHGNTIYFGEGSWLTVV.

The rearrangement joins TRBV4-1 to TRBJ1-2, with D unclear. The V end lost 1 base, the J end lost 1 base, and 10 bases lay between the germline ends. The CDR3 loop spans 15 amino acids. Germline loops: CDR1 MGHRA, CDR2 YSYEKL. The DNA of the CDR3 is TGCGCCAGCAGCCAAGTTGTAACAGTTAACTATGGCTACACCTTC. As protein: CASSQVVTVNYGYTF.

The chain uses TRBV29-1 and TRBJ1-5; weak D call: TRBD1 (6 bases). The CDR3 is 13 amino acids. CDR1 and CDR2 (germline): SQVTM, ANQGSEA. The ends were cut back, 7 bases at V and 5 bases at J, with 15 bases in the middle. The CDR3 loop is CSGHREWDQPQHF. CDR3 sequence (DNA): TGCAGCGGCCACAGGGAATGGGATCAGCCCCAGCATTTT.

V usage is TRBV10-3 and J usage is TRBJ2-7; possibly TRBD2 for D (6 bases). Per the germline V gene, CDR1 is ENHRY and CDR2 is SYGVKD. This CDR3 spans 13 amino acids. Trimming took off 8 bases at V and 5 bases at J, with 16 bases between the two ends. Here the CDR3 DNA reads TGTGCCATCTCTTCCGGGAGAGGCAACGAGCAGTACTTC. Amino acids: CAISSGRGNEQYF.

The J gene is TRBJ2-3, the V gene TRBV25-1; D is unclear. The ends were cut back, 2 bases at V and 3 bases at J, with 9 bases in the middle. Germline loops: CDR1 MGHDK, CDR2 SYGVNS. The CDR3 runs 14 residues. CDR3 amino acids: CASSEEGRTDTQYF. CDR3 nucleotides: TGTGCCAGCAGTGAAGAAGGTAGAACAGATACGCAGTATTTT.

This clone was counted a single time. The V gene is TRBV9, the J gene TRBJ1-6; the D is unclear. Trimming removed 4 bases from V and 14 bases from J, with 13 bases in between. This CDR3 is built from 12 residues. Germline V gives CDR1 SGDLS, CDR2 YYNGEE. CDR3 sequence reads: CASSSQWGSLHF. CDR3 DNA sequence: TGTGCCAGCAGCTCCCAATGGGGATCCCTCCACTTT.

The V call is TRBV9, the J call TRBJ1-1; D is undetermined. CDR3 size: 14 residues. V gave up 3 bases and J gave up 4 bases, with 13 bases separating them. Germline V gene lookup returns CDR1 SGDLS and CDR2 YYNGEE. The CDR3 loop is CASSEGLAGTEAFF. The DNA of the CDR3 is TGTGCCAGCAGCGAGGGTCTCGCGGGCACTGAAGCTTTCTTT.

The genes are TRBV2 and TRBJ2-2; D gene uncertain. There are 13 residues in the CDR3. V dropped 4 bases and J dropped 5 bases, with 8 bases sitting between them. Germline V lookup: CDR1 SNHLY, CDR2 FYNNEI. CDR3 sequence: CASSVVQTGELFF. The DNA of the CDR3 is TGTGCCAGCAGTGTCGTGCAGACCGGGGAGCTGTTTTTT.

This clone occurred once. J is TRBJ1-1 and V is TRBV6-5; 10 bases match TRBD1. Germline V gene sequence: CDR1 MNHEY, CDR2 SVGAGI. J lost 6 bases, V lost 7 bases, and 8 bases had no gene match. The CDR3 is made up of 14 amino acids. The CDR3 sequence is CASIRTGGESEAFF. As DNA, the CDR3 is TGTGCCAGCATCAGGACAGGGGGGGAGTCTGAAGCTTTCTTT.

The genes are TRBV28 and TRBJ1-5; 7 bases line up with TRBD1. This CDR3 spans 17 amino acids. CDR1 is MDHEN and CDR2 is SYDVKM in the germline V gene. Unmatched junction bases numbered 10, after V lost 3 bases and J lost 2 bases. CDR3 sequence: CASSFKFNRGGNQPQHF. CDR3 bases: TGTGCCAGCAGTTTCAAGTTTAACAGGGGAGGCAATCAGCCCCAGCATTTT. The full variable domain, completed using reference TRBV28 and TRBJ1-5, is DVKVTQSSRYLVKRTGEKVFLECVQDMDHENMFWYRQDPGLGLRLIYFSYDVKMKEKGDIPEGYSVSREKKERFSLILESASTNQTSMYLCASSFKFNRGGNQPQHFGDGTRLSIL.